This T cell receptor (beta chain) was obtained from a study of T-cell memory formation after mild COVID-19. Across the study: Clusters of TCRs were largely donor specific. General observations from the study: Nothing confirmed that second-wave clones peaking on day 37 were specific for SARS-CoV-2. Clones shrinking from day 15 to 85 showed even CD4/CD8 mixes; later expanders tilted CD4+. Largely, contracting CD4+ clones fell within CM and EM, and contracting CD8+ clones within EMRA.

TCRdb recomputed calls from the 5' RACE reads with MiXCR, one row per CDR3 protein. The sample has some 62,000 distinct CDR3 sequences; about a tenth are singletons. This clonotype appeared a few times. Antigen specificity is unknown. This CDR3 is built from 13 residues. The V end was cut by 0 bases, the J end by 14 bases, with 14 bases between. Germline V lookup: CDR1 LGHDT, CDR2 YNNKEL (reference sequence). V gene TRBV3-1 combines with J gene TRBJ2-1, with a possible D match to TRBD2 (5 bases). Sequenced sample: PBMCs or a T cell subset sorted from them (not recorded which). This receptor was taken from a man between 18 and 29 years old who had mild COVID-19 (a few samples of this study predate the infection). Cell type and time point are not known. The CDR3 DNA sequence: TGTGCCAGCAGCCAAGATCTACGGTCCGGGGAGTTCTTC. Encoded protein: CASSQDLRSGEFF.